These 25 T cell receptor beta chains originate from one sample sequenced in a study of shared clonotypes between healthy human individuals. This table comes from immunoSEQ multiplex PCR, and its TCRdb copy is limited to in-frame clones, with some not included. The sample carries about 960,000 clones, roughly 72% recorded once. Input material: memory CD4+ T cells sorted from blood. Noted subset: CD45RA-negative fraction. The receptors come from a man aged 18 to 30 in good health.

The rearrangement uses TRBV6-1 and TRBJ1-5; D gene uncertain. The CDR3 totals 12 residues. Trimming removed 3 bases at V and 3 bases at J, with 3 bases between. CDR1 is MNHNS and CDR2 is SASEGT in the germline V gene. CDR3 sequence reads: CASSDLNQPQHF. The DNA of the CDR3 is TGTGCCAGCAGTGACCTCAATCAGCCCCAGCATTTT.

The rearrangement uses TRBV6-6 and TRBJ1-4; D not resolved. The CDR3 spans 14 residues. From germline, CDR1 is MNHNY and CDR2 SVGAGI (reference sequence). V was trimmed by 5 bases and J by 0 bases, leaving 7 bases between them. The CDR3 DNA follows: TGTGCCAGCAGTAGGGTAGCAACTAATGAAAAACTGTTTTTT. Its translation: CASSRVATNEKLFF.

This rearrangement joins TRBV11-2 to TRBJ2-7, with D unresolved. The CDR3 covers 11 residues. Trimming shortened V by 5 bases and J by 7 bases, and 9 bases separated the two germline ends. CDR1 and CDR2 (germline): SGHAT, FQNNGV. CDR3 in DNA: TGTGCCAGCAGCCATAGTAGGGAGCAGTACTTC. Its protein product is CASSHSREQYF.

The chain couples TRBV6-6 to TRBJ2-7, with TRBD2 matching 11 bases. Looked up from germline, CDR1 is MNHNY and CDR2 is SVGAGI (reference sequence). The CDR3 runs 16 residues. V trimming: 4 bases; J trimming: 4 bases; junction bases outside the gene matches: 9. The CDR3 loop reads CASSSIAGGNRYEQYF. The CDR3 DNA reads TGTGCCAGCAGTTCCATAGCGGGAGGGAATAGATACGAGCAGTACTTC.

This sequence joins TRBV30 and TRBJ1-2; TRBD1 might be the D (6 bases). CDR1 is GTSNPN and CDR2 is SVGIG in the germline V gene (reference sequence). The CDR3 extends over 15 amino acids. The V and J ends lost 0 bases and 6 bases respectively, with 17 bases between them. The CDR3 loop is CAWSVSPHRDDGYTF. The CDR3 DNA sequence: TGTGCCTGGAGTGTATCCCCGCACAGGGACGATGGCTACACCTTC.

A few counts support this clone. V gene TRBV6-1 combines with J gene TRBJ1-1; D unresolved. Germline V CDR1 and CDR2: MNHNS, SASEGT. The length of the CDR3 is 13 residues. Trimming took 6 bases from V and 5 from J, leaving 13 bases between them. CDR3 amino acids: CASRGVILTEAFF. DNA of the CDR3: TGTGCCAGCAGGGGCGTAATTTTAACTGAAGCTTTCTTT.

The gene calls are TRBV19 and TRBJ2-5; D might be TRBD2 (6 bases). The CDR3 has 13 amino acids. Trimming cost V 5 bases and J 2 bases, with 9 bases left between them. Germline values: CDR1 LNHDA, CDR2 SQIVND (reference sequence). CDR3 residues: CASSEGLQETQYF. The CDR3 nucleotides are TGTGCCAGTAGTGAGGGACTGCAAGAGACCCAGTACTTC.

The chain joins TRBV5-1 to TRBJ2-2, with 9 positions matching TRBD1. This CDR3 region has 12 residues. V lost 7 bases, J lost 6 bases, and 1 base stayed unmatched. Looked up from germline, CDR1 is SGHRS and CDR2 is YFSETQ. The CDR3 region has the DNA TGCGCCAGCCGGGACAGGGCCGGGGAGCTGTTTTTT. Protein sequence: CASRDRAGELFF.

V and J are TRBV6-5 and TRBJ1-1; D gene unclear. Deletions cut 0 bases from V and 1 base from J, with 6 bases between. Germline CDR1 MNHEY, CDR2 SVGAGI. There are 14 residues in the CDR3. CDR3 protein: CASSYSERNTEAFF. As DNA, the CDR3 is TGTGCCAGCAGTTACTCCGAACGGAACACTGAAGCTTTCTTT.

With regard to this clone: One junction end disagrees with the germline gene, perhaps due to a read error. The gene calls are TRBV15 and TRBJ1-1; maybe TRBD1 (6 bases). CDR1 is LNHNV, CDR2 YYDKDF, per germline (reference sequence). The CDR3 is made up of 13 amino acids. This chain's CDR3 is CATSRDNIGGRIF. In DNA form, the CDR3 reads TGTGCCACCAGCAGAGATAATATAGGGGGTCGTATCTTT.

The V gene is TRBV5-4, the J gene TRBJ1-6; D call uncertain. The CDR3 contains 14 residues. Germline CDR1 reads SGHNT; CDR2 reads YYREEE (reference sequence). Trimming left V 4 bases short and J 5 bases short, with 10 bases between. CDR3 protein: CASSPALNNSPLHF. Written as DNA, the CDR3 is TGTGCCAGCAGCCCGGCACTGAATAATTCACCCCTCCACTTT.

The chain employs TRBV12-5 and TRBJ1-4; 7 nucleotides align to TRBD1. V dropped 1 base and J dropped 8; count of bases not matched to a gene: 4. The CDR3 runs to 14 residues. The germline gives CDR1 LGHNT, CDR2 FRNRAP. The CDR3 region is CASGLGDREEKLFF. The CDR3 nucleotides read TGTGCTAGTGGTTTGGGGGACAGAGAAGAAAAACTGTTTTTT.

The chain combines TRBV6-1 with TRBJ1-2; possible D gene TRBD1, 6 bases. V was cut by 6 bases and J by 4 bases, with 18 bases left in between. The CDR3 loop spans 15 amino acids. Looked up from germline, CDR1 is MNHNS and CDR2 is SASEGT. The CDR3 bases are TGTGCCAGCAGCGAACATGAGGGGACAATCTATGGCTACACCTTC. Residues: CASSEHEGTIYGYTF.

This chain connects TRBV19 to TRBJ1-1; 9 nucleotides line up with TRBD1. The junction had 11 bases not matched to a gene; V was cut back by 9 bases and J by 6 bases. The CDR3 spans 14 residues. Germline loops: CDR1 LNHDA, CDR2 SQIVND (reference sequence). In DNA form, the CDR3 reads TGTGCCAGCCAATACAGGGGGCTATATTCTGAAGCTTTCTTT. Translating it yields CASQYRGLYSEAFF. The full variable domain, rest sourced from reference TRBV19 and TRBJ1-1, is DGGITQSPKYLFRKEGQNVTLSCEQNLNHDAMYWYRQDPGQGLRLIYYSQIVNDFQKGDIAEGYSVSREKKESFPLTVTSAQKNPTAFYLCASQYRGLYSEAFFGQGTRLTVV.

This clone was detected many times. In DNA, the CDR3 is TGCGCCAGCAGCTTCGACAGGGGTTTTAACAATGAGCAGTTCTTC. It is translated as CASSFDRGFNNEQFF. The chain employs TRBV5-1 and TRBJ2-1; 8 positions agree with TRBD1. CDR3 length: 15 amino acids. V lost 2 bases and J lost 5; bases outside the gene matches: 6. Germline-derived CDR1 and CDR2 are SGHRS and YFSETQ.

V gene TRBV5-2 combines with J gene TRBJ1-2. TRBV5-2 represents a pseudogene. The length of the CDR3 is 13 residues. This CDR3 reads CASNVRKTYGYTF. CDR3 DNA: TGTGCCAGCAATGTACGAAAGACCTATGGCTACACCTTC.

This chain links TRBV9 with TRBJ1-2, with a tentative D call TRBD1 (5 bases). The CDR3 has 15 amino acids. Between the trimmed V and J ends, which lost 0 bases and 4 bases, there was a span of 13 bases. The germline CDR1 and CDR2 sequences are SGDLS and YYNGEE. The CDR3 nucleotides read TGTGCCAGCAGCGTAGATTTTATGACAGTCTATGGCTACACCTTC. It encodes CASSVDFMTVYGYTF.

The rearrangement uses TRBV4-3 and TRBJ1-3; TRBD1 is a possible D gene (5 bases). The germline gives CDR1 LGHNA, CDR2 YSLEER. Trimming cost V 1 base and J 4 bases, with 8 bases left between them. The CDR3 sequence is 14 residues long. CDR3 DNA: TGCGCCAGCAGCCAAGCAGGGAGGGGAAACACCATATATTTT. This gives the protein CASSQAGRGNTIYF.

This chain joins TRBV11-1 and TRBJ2-3, with 13 bases lining up with TRBD2. Looked up from germline, CDR1 is SGHAT and CDR2 is FQDESV (reference sequence). This CDR3 has 18 amino acids. The ends lost 4 bases at V and 2 bases at J; junction bases unmatched: 9. In DNA form, the CDR3 reads TGTGCCAGCAGCTCCGATAGGACTAGCGGGGGCCACACAGATACGCAGTATTTT. Its translation: CASSSDRTSGGHTDTQYF.

The chain recombines TRBV7-8 with TRBJ2-6, with D uncertain. The V gene's germline CDR1 is SGHVS and CDR2 FQNEAQ. Trimming left V 1 base short and J 2 bases short, with 3 bases between. The CDR3 length is 14 residues. Here the CDR3 reads CASSLGAGANVLTF. CDR3 bases: TGTGCCAGCAGCTTAGGGGCTGGGGCCAACGTCCTGACTTTC.

This clone was detected a few times. V gene TRBV4-1 combines with J gene TRBJ2-7, with D unresolved. Germline CDR1 is MGHRA and CDR2 is YSYEKL. V was shortened by 0 bases and J by 7 bases, with 22 bases between the two germline ends. CDR3 length: 17 residues. The CDR3 nucleotides are TGCGCCAGCAGCCAAGATTCGGCCGACAACGTAGGAAGGGAGCAGTACTTC. It yields the protein CASSQDSADNVGREQYF.

This rearrangement joins TRBV7-9 to TRBJ1-4; unclear D gene. Trimming stripped 2 bases from V and 4 bases from J, with 11 bases between. CDR3 length: 15 amino acids. CDR1 is SEHNR, CDR2 FQNEAQ, per germline (reference sequence). The CDR3 protein is CASSLTTGRNEKLFF. The DNA of the CDR3 is TGTGCCAGCAGCTTAACGACCGGACGTAATGAAAAACTGTTTTTT. Together with reference TRBV7-9 and TRBJ1-4, the CDR3 gives the full variable domain: DTGVSQNPRHKITKRGQNVTFRCDPISEHNRLYWYRQTLGQGPEFLTYFQNEAQLEKSRLLSDRFSAERPKGSFSTLEIQRTEQGDSAMYLCASSLTTGRNEKLFFGSGTQLSVL.

There are a few counts of this clone. V usage is TRBV11-2 and J usage is TRBJ1-1; maybe TRBD1 (6 bases). Trimming took 1 base from V and 10 from J, leaving 13 bases between them. Germline lookup yields CDR1 SGHAT and CDR2 FQNNGV. CDR3 size: 13 residues. In DNA, the CDR3 is TGTGCCAGCAGCTTAGGTGATCGACAGGTAGCTTTCTTT. This sequence encodes CASSLGDRQVAFF.

Comment on this clone: With a much larger clone just one base away, this may be a read error. This sample includes further DNA sequences coding for the same CDR3. In nucleotides, the CDR3 is TGTGCCAGCAGCCTAGACACCGGGGAGCTGTTTTTT. Protein sequence: CASSLDTGELFF. This chain connects TRBV4-2 to TRBJ2-2; D call uncertain. Trimming left V 4 bases short and J 3 bases short, with 3 bases between. This CDR3 comprises 12 residues. The V gene's germline CDR1 is LGHNA and CDR2 YNFKEQ.

The rearrangement joins TRBV7-9 to TRBJ2-3; 7 nucleotides line up with TRBD1. The trim removed 5 bases at V and 2 bases at J, leaving 10 bases unmatched. CDR3 length: 16 residues. Germline CDR1 is SEHNR and CDR2 is FQNEAQ (reference sequence). The CDR3, as DNA: TGTGCCAGCAGCGATAGAGGGACAGCATACACAGATACGCAGTATTTT. Protein: CASSDRGTAYTDTQYF.